Listed below are T cell receptor beta chains from one sample, sequenced in a study of blood T cell repertoires in COVID-19. Profiled with immunoSEQ multiplex PCR; TCRdb holds only in-frame clones, not every one. The data contain 150,000 to 200,000 clones, approximately 80% of them singletons. The sample comprised peripheral blood. These TCRs come from a human donor in a cohort sampled during active COVID-19. Each CDR3 is given with its conserved first and last residue. The D gene is left open where the match is weak.

j_call | v_call | d_call | cdr3_aa
TRBJ1-4 | TRBV5-1 | TRBD1 | CASSLGQGATNEKLFF
TRBJ1-2 | TRBV29-1 | - | CSVEGGQGNLWEGYTF
TRBJ1-4 | TRBV11-2 | - | CASARANEKLFF
TRBJ2-7 | TRBV6-5 | TRBD1 | CASSTTGTGDDEQYF
TRBJ2-3 | TRBV29-1 | TRBD2 | CSVVSWRGGDDTQYF
TRBJ1-3 | TRBV30 | - | CACHRDSRGNTIYF
TRBJ2-3 | TRBV27 | TRBD2 | CASSPARGGTTDTQYF
TRBJ2-6 | TRBV19 | - | CASSVLSSGANVLTF
TRBJ2-6 | TRBV5-7 | TRBD1 | CASSHRTGEPSGANVLTF
TRBJ1-2 | TRBV5-5 | TRBD1 | CASRAVGQGKGYTF
TRBJ2-1 | TRBV14 | TRBD2 | CASSLMWTRGGAGEQFF
TRBJ2-7 | TRBV29-1 | TRBD1 | CSVAGTGGPYEQYF
TRBJ1-2 | TRBV19 | - | CASTESGQPYGYTF
TRBJ2-1 | TRBV5-1 | TRBD1 | CASSFTGGSSYNEQFF
TRBJ2-3 | TRBV7-3 | - | CASSLGQGTDTQYF
TRBJ2-7 | TRBV5-4 | TRBD2 | CASSSGLAGGLSSYEQYF
TRBJ1-1 | TRBV27 | - | CASIPIGAGNTEAFF
TRBJ2-7 | TRBV11-2 | - | CASSLVNSYEQYF
TRBJ2-2 | TRBV11-2 | - | CASSLEARNTGELFF
TRBJ1-1 | TRBV6-1 | - | CASSEARVFTEAFF
TRBJ2-5 | TRBV10-2 | TRBD1 | CASSESGQGQQETQYF
TRBJ1-5 | TRBV10-3 | TRBD1 | CASRSDRGNQPQHF
TRBJ1-3 | TRBV12-3/TRBV12-4 | - | CATSRAGNTIYF
TRBJ2-2 | TRBV4-2 | TRBD2 | CASSQEGSGGPPGTGELFF
TRBJ2-1 | TRBV7-3 | TRBD2 | CASSLNSFGRRNEQFF
TRBJ1-2 | TRBV2 | TRBD1 | CASMLDRLDYGYTF
TRBJ1-6 | TRBV7-2 | TRBD1 | CASSARQGANSPLHF
TRBJ1-1 | TRBV6-5 | TRBD1 | CASSSLSGTVAFF
TRBJ2-3 | TRBV6-5 | - | CASSHRARGYTQYF
TRBJ2-7 | TRBV5-1 | TRBD2 | CASSSGGGYEQYF
TRBJ2-1 | TRBV3-1/TRBV3-2 | TRBD2 | CASSQSGGALNEQFF
TRBJ1-3 | TRBV30 | - | CAWNPNSLGNTIYF
TRBJ2-2 | TRBV19 | - | CASSIGFGQTGELFF
TRBJ2-6 | TRBV29-1 | - | CSVGRETSGANVLTF
TRBJ2-5 | TRBV11-2 | - | CASSLLGQFQETQYF
TRBJ2-1 | TRBV5-4 | TRBD2 | CASSLGAGGNNEQFF
TRBJ1-4 | TRBV30 | - | CAWSVGAGEEKLFF
TRBJ2-3 | TRBV11-2 | TRBD2 | CASSSAGDYTDTQYF
TRBJ2-7 | TRBV13 | - | CASREGAFEQYF
TRBJ2-3 | TRBV4-2 | TRBD2 | CASSRTSGGASDTQYF
TRBJ2-7 | TRBV7-9 | TRBD1 | CASSLGQGSPTQYF
TRBJ2-7 | TRBV5-6 | TRBD2 | CASSQGGGGSPYEQYF
TRBJ2-7 | TRBV6-1 | - | CASSEHWAATDTYEQYF
TRBJ2-3 | TRBV5-5 | TRBD2 | CASSLGGTNTDTQYF
TRBJ2-1 | TRBV5-1 | - | CASSLDPATSSYNEQFF
TRBJ1-1 | TRBV20-1 | - | CSAAGDGEAFF
TRBJ1-2 | TRBV4-1 | - | CASSQLGQNYGYTF
TRBJ2-3 | TRBV11-3 | - | CASSLTSLDTQYF
TRBJ2-2 | TRBV7-7 | - | CASSRDPRRGGTGELFF
TRBJ2-5 | TRBV4-2 | - | CASSQDSVQETQYF
TRBJ2-7 | TRBV6-5 | - | CASRGRGASSYEQYF
TRBJ1-2 | TRBV30 | TRBD1 | CAWSGRQGYGYTF
TRBJ2-6 | TRBV9 | TRBD1 | CASSVTGGGFAGANVLTF